The 3 T cell receptor beta chains given below trace back to one sample, sequenced in a study of sequential checkpoint blockade in melanoma. The treatment denotes: randomized to nivolumab then ipilimumab (arm A) or the reverse (arm B). Produced via immunoSEQ multiplex PCR; TCRdb's table is partial and in-frame only. This sample has tens of thousands of clones, with around 86% found just once. Sequencing used CD8+ T cells sorted from blood (inferred from file names), obtained from a patient given nivolumab and ipilimumab in sequence. Receptors originate from a human donor with melanoma.

The chain uses TRBV29-1 and TRBJ2-7; 8 bases line up with TRBD1. The CDR3 is 11 amino acids. J gave up 4 bases and V 7 bases, and 3 bases lay outside the gene matches. Germline V gene sequence: CDR1 SQVTM, CDR2 ANQGSEA. The CDR3 DNA follows: TGCAGCGCGACAGGGGTGTACGAGCAGTACTTC. It translates to CSATGVYEQYF.

This CDR3 reads CASSHGTDGYTF. The CDR3 DNA is TGTGCCAGCAGTCACGGGACAGATGGCTACACCTTC. The rearrangement links TRBV27 to TRBJ1-2; 7 bases align to TRBD1. Germline CDR1 reads MNHEY; CDR2 reads SMNVEV (reference sequence). V dropped 5 bases and J dropped 6; count of bases not matched to a gene: 3. The CDR3 runs 12 residues.

CDR3 DNA: TGTGCCAGCAGCCTAGTGGCCGGGACAGGGAATGAAAAACTGTTTTTT. This translates into CASSLVAGTGNEKLFF. V usage is TRBV7-9 and J usage is TRBJ1-4; TRBD1 matches 9 bases. The germline V gene encodes CDR1 SEHNR and CDR2 FQNEAQ (reference sequence). The CDR3 sequence is 16 residues long. V dropped 5 bases and J dropped 5; count of bases not matched to a gene: 9.